This T cell receptor beta chain is drawn from a study of tumor and adjacent non-tumor tissue in lung cancer. This CDR3 contains 13 residues. A modified ARM-PCR protocol with three rounds of nested PCR amplified TCRbeta. TCRdb reprocessed the multiplex PCR reads with MiXCR, giving one entry per CDR3 protein. Of roughly 120,000 distinct CDR3 sequences detected, 62% appear once; the ten largest clones hold around 20%. RNA was extracted from bulk tissue without any cell sorting. More than 3 cm separated this lung sample from the edge of the tumor. As for this clonotype: Since the CDR3 does not end with the conserved phenylalanine or tryptophan, this likely comes from a read error.

Sequenced input: distant non-tumor lung tissue. The sequence came from a man aged 60-69 years with non-small cell lung cancer. The V and J genes are TRBV12-3 or TRBV12-4 and TRBJ2-7; D remains ambiguous. For the CDR3, the DNA is TGTACCAACAGTGTACGAAGCTCCTACGAGCAGTACCTC. This encodes CTNSVRSSYEQYL.